These T cell receptor beta chains were read from a single sample in a study of response to subunit inactivated influenza vaccine. One entry per CDR3 protein results from TCRdb running MiXCR on the RT-PCR reads. The sample yields around 490,000 distinct CDR3 sequences, approximately 7.6% seen once. Here the sequenced sample was PBMCs from blood, taken less than 30 months after vaccination. These receptors were obtained from a man aged 45 to 70 who received an inactivated influenza vaccine. The CDR3 runs from the conserved cysteine through the conserved F or W. Each record gives: D gene, V gene, CDR3 length, clone size, J gene, CDR3 protein, CDR3 DNA. A D gene is named only where the DNA matches it firmly. The size field is filled for only some rows; it gives once, few, many or a size class.

D: .
V: TRBV28
length: 12
size: few
J: TRBJ2-3
CDR3: CASSPRRDTQYF
DNA: TGTGCCAGCAGTCCGCGACGAGATACGCAGTATTTT

D: .
V: TRBV7-9
length: 14
size: many
J: TRBJ1-5
CDR3: CASQADSSNQPQHF
DNA: TGTGCGTCGCAAGCGGACAGTAGCAATCAGCCCCAGCATTTT

D: .
V: TRBV24-1
length: 14
size: many
J: TRBJ2-1
CDR3: CATSDRTSYNEQFF
DNA: TGTGCCACCAGTGATAGGACATCATACAATGAGCAGTTCTTC

D: .
V: TRBV7-9
length: 16
size: .
J: TRBJ2-3
CDR3: CASSLGLLGSADTQYF
DNA: TGTGCCAGCAGCTTAGGACTCCTCGGGAGCGCAGATACGCAGTATTTT

D: .
V: TRBV11-2
length: 13
size: few
J: TRBJ1-2
CDR3: CASSFLGNRGYTF
DNA: TGTGCCAGCAGCTTCCTAGGGAATCGAGGCTACACCTTC

D: TRBD1
V: TRBV9
length: 15
size: .
J: TRBJ1-6
CDR3: CASSGGTANNSPLHF
DNA: TGTGCCAGCAGCGGAGGGACAGCCAATAATTCACCCCTCCACTTT

D: TRBD1
V: TRBV28
length: 13
size: few
J: TRBJ2-4
CDR3: CASRGTGKNIQYF
DNA: TGTGCCAGCAGAGGGACAGGGAAAAACATTCAGTACTTC

D: TRBD2
V: TRBV20-1
length: 18
size: .
J: TRBJ2-1
CDR3: CSAPWTSGRGGRYNEQFF
DNA: TGCAGTGCTCCCTGGACTAGCGGGAGGGGCGGTCGCTACAATGAGCAGTTCTTC

D: TRBD1
V: TRBV10-3
length: 13
size: few
J: TRBJ1-1
CDR3: CAISEGRDSEAFF
DNA: TGTGCCATCAGTGAGGGGCGGGACAGTGAAGCTTTCTTT

D: .
V: TRBV20-1
length: 12
size: many
J: TRBJ1-5
CDR3: CSASRLNQPQHF
DNA: TGCAGTGCCTCCCGGCTTAATCAGCCCCAGCATTTT

D: .
V: TRBV7-9
length: 14
size: few
J: TRBJ2-7
CDR3: CASSSRTDPYEQYF
DNA: TGTGCCAGCAGCTCCCGGACGGATCCCTACGAGCAGTACTTC

D: .
V: TRBV7-8
length: 17
size: many
J: TRBJ2-7
CDR3: CASSLATRTVNSYEQYF
DNA: TGTGCCAGCAGCTTAGCGACTAGGACAGTTAACTCCTACGAGCAGTACTTC

D: TRBD1
V: TRBV7-9
length: 14
size: .
J: TRBJ2-5
CDR3: CASSFDRVSETQYF
DNA: TGTGCCAGCAGCTTCGACAGGGTCTCGGAGACCCAGTACTTC

D: TRBD2
V: TRBV4-3
length: 18
size: .
J: TRBJ2-7
CDR3: CASSQDWSTGTSVHEQYF
DNA: TGCGCCAGCAGCCAAGATTGGAGTACTGGGACTAGCGTCCACGAGCAGTACTTC

D: TRBD1
V: TRBV5-6
length: 14
size: .
J: TRBJ1-4
CDR3: CASSLDRGAEKLFF
DNA: TGTGCCAGCAGCCTGGACAGGGGGGCAGAAAAACTGTTTTTT

D: TRBD1
V: TRBV5-1
length: 18
size: many
J: TRBJ2-2
CDR3: CASSHWDREWRDTGELFF
DNA: TGCGCCAGCAGCCATTGGGACAGGGAATGGAGGGACACCGGGGAGCTGTTTTTT

D: TRBD2
V: TRBV20-1
length: 18
size: .
J: TRBJ2-1
CDR3: CSARETLAGRPAYNEQFF
DNA: TGCAGTGCTAGAGAGACACTAGCGGGGAGGCCGGCGTACAATGAGCAGTTCTTC

D: .
V: TRBV20-1
length: 14
size: .
J: TRBJ2-7
CDR3: CSAKDRDFSYEQYF
DNA: TGCAGTGCTAAAGACCGGGACTTTTCCTACGAGCAGTACTTC

D: .
V: TRBV10-3
length: 16
size: few
J: TRBJ2-2
CDR3: CAISESPPRNTGELFF
DNA: TGTGCCATCAGTGAGTCTCCTCCGAGGAATACTGGGGAGCTGTTTTTT

D: .
V: TRBV20-1
length: 14
size: few
J: TRBJ2-7
CDR3: CSASPNSGLYEQYF
DNA: TGCAGTGCTAGTCCCAATAGCGGCCTCTACGAGCAGTACTTC

D: TRBD2
V: TRBV14
length: 17
size: few
J: TRBJ2-5
CDR3: CASSQSLTSGSLETQYF
DNA: TGTGCCAGCAGCCAATCGTTAACTAGCGGGAGTTTAGAGACCCAGTACTTC

D: .
V: TRBV12-3/TRBV12-4
length: 15
size: few
J: TRBJ2-5
CDR3: CASSSGRNLQETQYF
DNA: TGTGCCAGCAGTTCCGGACGGAACCTCCAAGAGACCCAGTACTTC

D: .
V: TRBV11-2
length: 13
size: many
J: TRBJ2-5
CDR3: CASTVAVQETQYF
DNA: TGTGCCAGCACTGTTGCAGTCCAAGAGACCCAGTACTTC

D: .
V: TRBV20-1
length: 13
size: many
J: TRBJ2-1
CDR3: CSASRGPYNEQFF
DNA: TGCAGTGCTTCCAGGGGACCCTACAATGAGCAGTTCTTC

D: TRBD1
V: TRBV7-2
length: 14
size: few
J: TRBJ2-7
CDR3: CASTKTGGSYEQYF
DNA: TGTGCCAGCACTAAGACAGGGGGATCCTACGAGCAGTACTTC

D: TRBD1
V: TRBV7-9
length: 14
size: .
J: TRBJ1-1
CDR3: CASSLPQGTDEAFF
DNA: TGTGCCAGCAGCTTACCACAGGGGACTGATGAAGCTTTCTTT

D: .
V: TRBV12-3/TRBV12-4
length: 13
size: .
J: TRBJ2-1
CDR3: CASSLANTNEQFF
DNA: TGTGCCAGCAGTTTAGCCAATACCAATGAGCAGTTCTTC

D: TRBD2
V: TRBV6-2/TRBV6-3
length: 16
size: .
J: TRBJ2-5
CDR3: CASITSGRGDQETQYF
DNA: TGTGCCAGCATAACTAGCGGGAGAGGAGACCAAGAGACCCAGTACTTC

D: TRBD1
V: TRBV15
length: 16
size: .
J: TRBJ1-5
CDR3: CATSRTTGQGGQPQHF
DNA: TGTGCCACCAGCAGGACTACGGGACAGGGGGGTCAGCCCCAGCATTTT

D: .
V: TRBV4-3
length: 14
size: many
J: TRBJ2-3
CDR3: CASSHEKVGRPQYF
DNA: TGCGCCAGCAGCCACGAGAAGGTGGGCCGTCCGCAGTATTTT

D: .
V: TRBV7-2
length: 12
size: .
J: TRBJ2-7
CDR3: CASSPDYNEQYF
DNA: TGTGCCAGCAGCCCGGACTATAACGAGCAGTACTTC

D: TRBD1
V: TRBV11-2
length: 15
size: few
J: TRBJ2-1
CDR3: CASSLGGTGNNEQFF
DNA: TGTGCCAGCAGCTTAGGCGGGACAGGGAACAATGAGCAGTTCTTC

D: .
V: TRBV7-2
length: 12
size: few
J: TRBJ2-7
CDR3: CASSFPPLEQYF
DNA: TGTGCCAGCAGCTTTCCCCCCCTGGAGCAGTACTTC

D: .
V: TRBV20-1
length: 11
size: few
J: TRBJ2-3
CDR3: CSARFVDTQYF
DNA: TGCAGTGCTAGATTCGTAGATACGCAGTATTTT

D: TRBD2
V: TRBV5-6
length: 16
size: many
J: TRBJ2-1
CDR3: CASSNPGLAGDNEQFF
DNA: TGTGCCAGCAGCAACCCGGGACTAGCGGGAGACAATGAGCAGTTCTTC

D: TRBD2
V: TRBV3-1
length: 15
size: .
J: TRBJ2-3
CDR3: CASSPSSGMSDTQYF
DNA: TGTGCCAGCAGCCCCTCTAGCGGGATGTCAGATACGCAGTATTTT

D: .
V: TRBV5-4
length: 15
size: .
J: TRBJ2-2
CDR3: CASSLPGHNTGELFF
DNA: TGTGCCAGCAGCTTACCGGGACACAACACCGGGGAGCTGTTTTTT

D: .
V: TRBV10-3
length: 15
size: many
J: TRBJ1-5
CDR3: CAISDVGSAGQPQHF
DNA: TGTGCCATCAGTGATGTGGGCAGTGCAGGTCAGCCCCAGCATTTT

D: .
V: TRBV5-1
length: 15
size: few
J: TRBJ2-3
CDR3: CASSLARGPTDTQYF
DNA: TGCGCCAGCAGCTTGGCCAGGGGCCCCACAGATACGCAGTATTTT

D: .
V: TRBV27
length: 15
size: .
J: TRBJ2-7
CDR3: CASSSFAGTSYEQYF
DNA: TGTGCCAGCAGTTCCTTTGCGGGAACCTCCTACGAGCAGTACTTC

D: .
V: TRBV4-2
length: 15
size: many
J: TRBJ2-7
CDR3: CASSQEKVLGYEQYF
DNA: TGTGCCAGCAGCCAAGAAAAGGTTCTGGGATACGAGCAGTACTTC

D: .
V: TRBV6-2/TRBV6-3
length: 14
size: few
J: TRBJ2-2
CDR3: CASSFRHERANLFF
DNA: TGTGCCAGCAGCTTCCGACACGAACGGGCGAACCTGTTTTTT

D: .
V: TRBV27
length: 14
size: .
J: TRBJ1-6
CDR3: CASSSPGRDSPLHF
DNA: TGTGCCAGCAGTTCTCCGGGACGGGATTCACCCCTCCACTTT

D: .
V: TRBV11-2
length: 16
size: many
J: TRBJ2-3
CDR3: CASSLWGSSSTDTQYF
DNA: TGTGCCAGCAGCTTATGGGGCAGCTCTAGCACAGATACGCAGTATTTT

D: .
V: TRBV6-2/TRBV6-3
length: 14
size: few
J: TRBJ2-6
CDR3: CASSDHSGANVLTF
DNA: TGTGCCAGCAGTGACCACTCTGGGGCCAACGTCCTGACTTTC

D: TRBD1
V: TRBV7-9
length: 16
size: .
J: TRBJ2-3
CDR3: CASSSLRDRTTDTQYF
DNA: TGTGCCAGCAGTTCCCTGAGGGACAGGACCACAGATACGCAGTATTTT

D: .
V: TRBV5-1
length: 14
size: .
J: TRBJ2-5
CDR3: CASSLVGDQETQYF
DNA: TGCGCCAGCAGCTTGGTAGGAGACCAAGAGACCCAGTACTTC

D: TRBD2
V: TRBV7-3
length: 15
size: few
J: TRBJ2-2
CDR3: CASSSDGLASGELFF
DNA: TGTGCCAGCAGCTCCGACGGACTAGCATCCGGGGAGCTGTTTTTT

D: .
V: TRBV11-2
length: 16
size: .
J: TRBJ2-7
CDR3: CASSFPMVATPHEQYF
DNA: TGTGCCAGCAGCTTCCCCATGGTAGCAACACCACACGAGCAGTACTTC

D: .
V: TRBV18
length: 19
size: .
J: TRBJ2-4
CDR3: CASSPGYRDGRLAKNIQYF
DNA: TGTGCCAGCTCACCCGGCTATCGGGACGGAAGATTAGCCAAAAACATTCAGTACTTC

D: .
V: TRBV27
length: 15
size: many
J: TRBJ1-1
CDR3: CASSSSGQGDTEAFF
DNA: .

D: TRBD2
V: TRBV7-8
length: 13
size: few
J: TRBJ2-1
CDR3: CASTETSGRPRFF
DNA: TGTGCCAGCACCGAGACTAGCGGGAGACCTCGGTTCTTC

D: .
V: TRBV3-1
length: 12
size: .
J: TRBJ1-4
CDR3: CASSQINEKLFF
DNA: TGTGCCAGCAGCCAGATTAATGAAAAACTGTTTTTT

D: .
V: TRBV7-2
length: 13
size: few
J: TRBJ2-5
CDR3: CASSARLRETQYF
DNA: TGTGCCAGCAGCGCCCGCCTACGGGAGACCCAGTACTTC

D: TRBD1
V: TRBV5-1
length: 15
size: many
J: TRBJ1-2
CDR3: CASSLDRDREHGYTF
DNA: TGCGCCAGCAGCTTGGACCGGGACAGGGAACATGGCTACACCTTC